The source of this T cell receptor (beta chain) is a study of monozygotic twins with inflammatory bowel disease. TCRdb re-called the 5' RACE reads, yielding one record per CDR3 amino acid sequence without DNA. This sample's clone table lists roughly 200,000 distinct CDR3 sequences. Germline V gene lookup returns CDR1 KGHSH and CDR2 LQKENI. This CDR3 is 12 amino acids long. The chain recombines TRBV18 with TRBJ2-1; without DNA, the TCRdb call of TRBD1 cannot be checked. The sequenced sample was blood. This clonotype was obtained from a human donor with ulcerative colitis or Crohn's disease, or a healthy co-twin of an affected twin (not recorded which). CDR3 in amino acids: CASSLEGNEQFF.